Below, one T cell receptor (beta chain) is given with its context. The data derive from a study of blood T cell repertoires in COVID-19. Study-wide context: The United States, Italy and Spain provided the acute and convalescent COVID-19 samples. Sources were T cells, B-cell-depleted T cells, or PBMCs; the material itself was cDNA or gDNA.

The germline gives CDR1 SGHVS, CDR2 FQNEAQ. The CDR3 is made up of 14 amino acids. Trimming took 3 bases from V and 6 from J, leaving 11 bases between them. In the source study's methods: Scientists estimated how many nucleated cells there were by amplifying reference gene primers. Assay: immunoSEQ multiplex PCR; the TCRdb copy retains only in-frame clones and omits some. V and J calls and clone size are as listed in that table; D and trimming were resolved from the DNA. The sample records a few hundred thousand clones, approximately 78% being singletons. Input material: peripheral blood. The chain couples TRBV7-8 to TRBJ1-4; a weak D match, TRBD1 (5 bases). The origin of this receptor is a woman in her late teens or twenties with acute or convalescent COVID-19. The CDR3: CASSFGTWDEKLFF. CDR3 coding DNA: TGTGCCAGCAGCTTCGGGACTTGGGATGAAAAACTGTTTTTT.